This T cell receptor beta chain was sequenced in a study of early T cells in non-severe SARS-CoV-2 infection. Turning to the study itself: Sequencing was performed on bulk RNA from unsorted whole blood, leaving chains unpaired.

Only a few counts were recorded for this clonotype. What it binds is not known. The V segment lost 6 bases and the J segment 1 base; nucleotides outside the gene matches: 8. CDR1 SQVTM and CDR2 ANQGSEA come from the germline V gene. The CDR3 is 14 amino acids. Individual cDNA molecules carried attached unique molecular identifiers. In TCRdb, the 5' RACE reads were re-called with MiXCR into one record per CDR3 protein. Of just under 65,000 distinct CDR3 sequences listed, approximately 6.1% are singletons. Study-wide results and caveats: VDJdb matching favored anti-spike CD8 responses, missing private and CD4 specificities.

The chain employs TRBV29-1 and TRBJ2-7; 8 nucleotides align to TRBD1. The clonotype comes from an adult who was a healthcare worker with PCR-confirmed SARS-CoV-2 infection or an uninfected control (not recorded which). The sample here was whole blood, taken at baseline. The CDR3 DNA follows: TGCAGCGTGGCCGGGACAGGCCCTTCCTACGAGCAGTACTTC. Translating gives CSVAGTGPSYEQYF.